The source of this T cell receptor (beta chain) is a study of human T cells and chemical hapten exposure. Time point in this sample: patch test 1, 2 weeks after DPC sensitization. The sample's treatment: therapeutic diphenylcyclopropenone sensitization with weekly scalp DPC. Germline V gene data show CDR1 as SQVTM and CDR2 as ANQGSEA. V gave up 7 bases and J gave up 2 bases, with 14 bases separating them. This CDR3 contains 13 residues. TCRdb re-derived calls from the RACE reads in MiXCR, one entry per CDR3 protein. The top ten clones hold over 2% of a sample with around 380,000 distinct CDR3 sequences, 4% to 5.5% of them seen once.

The specimen was whole blood, collected in connection with sensitization to the hapten diphenylcyclopropenone (DPC). This chain joins TRBV29-1 and TRBJ2-5; either TRBD1 or TRBD2 may supply D (5 bases each). The receptor comes from a woman between 45 and 60 years old with alopecia areata. Some clones in this sample may be carry-over from other donors' samples. CDR3 in amino acids: CSGDFGGQETQYF. The CDR3 DNA sequence: TGCAGCGGGGATTTTGGGGGTCAAGAGACCCAGTACTTC.